This T cell receptor (beta chain) was identified in a study of T cells after yellow fever vaccination. In its sample, this clonotype was seen a few times. The CDR3 loop spans 14 amino acids. Germline V gene data show CDR1 as DFQATT and CDR2 as SNEGSKA (reference sequence). Trimming cost V 1 base and J 7 bases; bases outside gene matches: 5. TCRdb reanalysed the 5' RACE reads using MiXCR and keeps one entry per CDR3 protein. Altogether 200,000 to 250,000 distinct CDR3 sequences are present, about 3% being singletons, with the ten largest covering roughly 3.2%. The clonotype comes from a man aged 18 to 35 who received the YFV17D yellow fever vaccine. This chain uses TRBV20-1 with TRBJ2-3; 10 bases are a match to TRBD2. The source material was CD4+ T cells sorted from PBMCs, sampled 10 days after the yellow fever booster vaccination. In DNA form, the CDR3 reads TGCAGTGCTAGAGGACCTAGCGGGAGTAATACGCAGTATTTT. Translation gives CSARGPSGSNTQYF.